This T cell receptor (beta chain) was identified during a study of cytomegalovirus exposure and HLA in healthy donors. General study findings and limits: Among CMV-associated TCR beta chains, most appeared HLA-restricted in a later analysis. Sequencing had likely introduced a cluster of highly shared sequence variants as an artifact.

Concerning this clone: Its target is not known.

A multiplex PCR was run with 60 Vbeta primers and 13 Jbeta primers. Assay used: immunoSEQ multiplex PCR; TCRdb lists only in-frame clones, some missing. The data hold about 240,000 clones, with roughly 81% observed a single time. The ends were cut back, 3 bases at V and 6 bases at J, with 16 bases in the middle. Germline CDR1 SGHRS, CDR2 YFSETQ. The CDR3 totals 14 residues. Each donor was healthy, and each was a bone marrow donor. Sequenced material: PBMCs. The chain carries TRBV5-1 and TRBJ2-7; TRBD1 is a possible D gene (5 bases). The sequence was collected from a girl aged 2 to 10 in good health and CMV-seronegative. CDR3 loop: CASSWPGQASEQYF. For the CDR3, the DNA is TGCGCCAGCAGCTGGCCCGGACAAGCCTCCGAGCAGTACTTC.